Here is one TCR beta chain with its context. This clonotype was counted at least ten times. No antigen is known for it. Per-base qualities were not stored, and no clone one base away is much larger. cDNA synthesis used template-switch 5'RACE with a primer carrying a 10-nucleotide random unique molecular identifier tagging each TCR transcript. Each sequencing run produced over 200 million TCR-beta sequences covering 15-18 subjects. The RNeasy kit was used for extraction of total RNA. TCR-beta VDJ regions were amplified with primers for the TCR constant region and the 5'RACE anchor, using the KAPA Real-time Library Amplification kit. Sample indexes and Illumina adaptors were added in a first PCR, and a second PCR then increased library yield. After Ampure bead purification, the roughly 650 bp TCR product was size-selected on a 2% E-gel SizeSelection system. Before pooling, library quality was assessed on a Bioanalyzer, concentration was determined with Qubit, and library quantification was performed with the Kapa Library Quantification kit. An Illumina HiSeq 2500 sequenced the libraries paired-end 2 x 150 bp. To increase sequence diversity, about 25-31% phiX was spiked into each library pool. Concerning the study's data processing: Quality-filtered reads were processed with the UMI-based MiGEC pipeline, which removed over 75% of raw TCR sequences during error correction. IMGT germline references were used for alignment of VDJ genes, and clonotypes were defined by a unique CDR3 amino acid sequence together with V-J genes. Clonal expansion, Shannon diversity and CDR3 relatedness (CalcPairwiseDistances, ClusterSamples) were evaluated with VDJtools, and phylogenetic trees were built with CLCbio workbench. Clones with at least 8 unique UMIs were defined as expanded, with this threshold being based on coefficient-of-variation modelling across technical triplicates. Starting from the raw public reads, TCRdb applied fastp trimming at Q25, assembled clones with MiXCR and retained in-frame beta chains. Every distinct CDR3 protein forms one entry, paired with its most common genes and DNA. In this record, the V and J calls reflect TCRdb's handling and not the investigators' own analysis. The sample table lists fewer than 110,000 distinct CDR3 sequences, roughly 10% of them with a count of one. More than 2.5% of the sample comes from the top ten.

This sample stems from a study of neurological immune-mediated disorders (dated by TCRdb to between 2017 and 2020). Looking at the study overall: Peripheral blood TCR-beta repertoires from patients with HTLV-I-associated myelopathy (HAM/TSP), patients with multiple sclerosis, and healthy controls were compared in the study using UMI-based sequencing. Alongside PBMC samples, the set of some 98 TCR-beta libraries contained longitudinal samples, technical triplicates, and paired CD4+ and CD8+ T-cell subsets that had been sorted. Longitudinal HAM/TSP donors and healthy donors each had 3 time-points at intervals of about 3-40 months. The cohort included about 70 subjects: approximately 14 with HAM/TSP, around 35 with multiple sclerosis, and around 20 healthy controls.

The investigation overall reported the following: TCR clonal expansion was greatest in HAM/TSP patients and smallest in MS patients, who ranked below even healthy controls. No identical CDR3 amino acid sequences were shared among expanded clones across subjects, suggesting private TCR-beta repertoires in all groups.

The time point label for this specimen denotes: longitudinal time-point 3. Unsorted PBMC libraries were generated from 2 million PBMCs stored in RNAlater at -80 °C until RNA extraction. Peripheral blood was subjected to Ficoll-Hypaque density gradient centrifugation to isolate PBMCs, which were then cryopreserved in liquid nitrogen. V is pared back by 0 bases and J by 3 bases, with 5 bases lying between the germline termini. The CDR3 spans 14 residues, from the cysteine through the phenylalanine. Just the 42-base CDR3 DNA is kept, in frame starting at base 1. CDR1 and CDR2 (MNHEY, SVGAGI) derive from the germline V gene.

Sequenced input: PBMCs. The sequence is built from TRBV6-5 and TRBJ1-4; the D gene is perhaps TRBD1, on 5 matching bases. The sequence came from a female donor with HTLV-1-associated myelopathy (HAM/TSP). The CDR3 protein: CASSYSTANEKLFF. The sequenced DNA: TGTGCCAGCAGTTACTCGACAGCTAATGAAAAACTGTTTTTT.